This T cell receptor beta chain stems from a study of OX40 agonist ivuxolimab in advanced cancers. About the study as a whole: Ivuxolimab was an agonistic, fully human IgG2 monoclonal antibody directed against OX40 (CD134), a costimulatory receptor. The purpose of peripheral TCRbeta sequencing was to test whether ivuxolimab changed TCR sequence diversity and led to clonal T-cell expansion. Among the 52 dose-escalation patients, around 19 had hepatocellular carcinoma, around 15 melanoma, 9 renal cell carcinoma and 9 head and neck cancer. Intravenous ivuxolimab was administered to patients every 2 weeks at six dose levels: 0.01, 0.1, 0.3, 1.5, 3 and 10 mg/kg. Partial responses occurred in three dose-escalation patients: two with cutaneous melanoma and one with hepatocellular carcinoma. The paper covers the monotherapy dose-escalation part of the phase I ivuxolimab trial, which included N ≈ 50 patients. In the dose-escalation cohort, roughly 80% of patients were male, and the mean age was around 60 years, with a range of about 23 to 90. Prior anti-PD-1, anti-PD-L1 or anti-CTLA-4 therapy was permitted, and checkpoint inhibitors had been received by about 36% of dose-escalation patients. What the research found in general, with its limitations: At doses of 0.1 to 3.0 mg/kg, clonal expansion of both CD4+ and CD8+ blood T cells was observed from baseline to week 6. On average, CD8+ T cells showed more expanded clones than CD4+ T cells after ivuxolimab. Partial responders in the 0.1-3.0 mg/kg groups had among the lowest normalized peripheral clonal expansion, especially among CD8+ T cells. Low levels of normalized T-cell clonal expansion were also shown by some nonresponding patients. Antigen specificity was not determined for the clonally expanded peripheral T cells.

Notes on this clone: The specificity of this receptor is unknown. Per-base quality was not reported, and no clone a single base away is much larger than it.

Patients with autoimmune disease history or receiving systemic immunosuppression were excluded from the trial. In every dose cohort, peripheral blood was drawn for TCR sequencing at baseline, cycle 4 day 1, and cycle 7 day 1. Samples came from an open-label, multicenter, first-in-human phase I dose-escalation trial of ivuxolimab. Adults with locally advanced or metastatic head and neck squamous cell, hepatocellular, melanoma or renal cell carcinoma were enrolled in the trial. Before TCR sequencing, CD4+ and CD8+ T cells were separately sorted from peripheral blood. CDR1 and CDR2 were assigned from the germline V gene as SGHTA and FQGNSA. V is cut back by 1 base and J by 0 bases, with 10 bases in the junction unmatched. CDR3 length: 18 amino acids, cysteine to phenylalanine. Solely the CDR3 DNA is kept, with 54 bases framed from the first base. For sequencing of the TCRbeta CDR3 region, genomic DNA was extracted from the sorted cells. The immunoSEQ Assay was used to sequence the TCRbeta CDR3 regions. Entries here come from immuneACCESS through TCRdb and include only in-frame sequences with V and J called. Some clones fail to appear in such tables; in the studies checked, an unresolved V gene covers under half of the shortfall, and the cause of the remainder is unknown. The sample table records around 30,000 clones; around nine tenths of these occur just once. The top ten constitute around 31% of the sample.

The rearranged segments are TRBV7-2 and TRBJ2-5; the junction holds 8 bases that match TRBD2. The sequence was collected from an adult with an advanced solid tumor such as melanoma, head and neck, liver or kidney cancer. Sequencing was performed on CD4+ or CD8+ T cells sorted from blood, taken in a trial of the OX40 agonist ivuxolimab. The nucleotide sequence reads TGTGCCAGCAGCTTAGGGGAGAGCGGGAGCAGGTACCAAGAGACCCAGTACTTC. It specifies CASSLGESGSRYQETQYF.